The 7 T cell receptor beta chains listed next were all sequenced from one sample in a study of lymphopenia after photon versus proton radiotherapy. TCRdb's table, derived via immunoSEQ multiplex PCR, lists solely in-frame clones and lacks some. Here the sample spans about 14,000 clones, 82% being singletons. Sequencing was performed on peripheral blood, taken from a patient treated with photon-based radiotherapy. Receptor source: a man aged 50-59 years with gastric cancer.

The CDR3 bases are TGTGCCAGCAGCCCCGGGGGGGTCCGGGCAGATACGCAGTATTTT. As protein: CASSPGGVRADTQYF. J is TRBJ2-3 and V is TRBV7-9; 8 bases match TRBD2. CDR3 size: 15 residues. Germline V gives CDR1 SEHNR, CDR2 FQNEAQ (reference sequence). Trimming at V came to 5 bases and at J to 4 bases, leaving 8 bases not matched to a gene.

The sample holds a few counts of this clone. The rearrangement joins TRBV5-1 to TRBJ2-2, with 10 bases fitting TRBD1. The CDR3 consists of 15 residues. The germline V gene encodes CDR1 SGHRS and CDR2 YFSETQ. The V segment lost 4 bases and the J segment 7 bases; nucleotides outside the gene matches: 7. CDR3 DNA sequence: TGCGCCAGCAGCGCCCGACAGGGGGCCGACGGGGAGCTGTTTTTT. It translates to CASSARQGADGELFF.

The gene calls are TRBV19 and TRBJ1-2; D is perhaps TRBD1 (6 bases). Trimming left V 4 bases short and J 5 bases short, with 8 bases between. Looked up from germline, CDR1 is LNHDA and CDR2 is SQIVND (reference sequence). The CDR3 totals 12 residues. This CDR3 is CASSTGQYGYTF. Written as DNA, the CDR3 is TGTGCCAGTAGTACCGGACAGTATGGCTACACCTTC.

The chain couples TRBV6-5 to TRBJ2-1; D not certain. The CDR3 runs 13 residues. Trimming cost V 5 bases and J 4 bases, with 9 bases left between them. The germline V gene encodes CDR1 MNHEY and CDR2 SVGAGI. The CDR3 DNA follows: TGTGCCAGCAGTCCAAGCCCTTACAATGAGCAGTTCTTC. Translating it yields CASSPSPYNEQFF.

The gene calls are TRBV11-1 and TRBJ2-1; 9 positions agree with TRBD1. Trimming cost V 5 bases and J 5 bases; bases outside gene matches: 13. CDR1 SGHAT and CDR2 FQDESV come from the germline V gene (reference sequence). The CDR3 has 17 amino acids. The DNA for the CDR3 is TGTGCCAGCAGCCCCGGGCCGGGACAGGGAACAAACAATGAGCAGTTCTTC. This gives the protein CASSPGPGQGTNNEQFF.

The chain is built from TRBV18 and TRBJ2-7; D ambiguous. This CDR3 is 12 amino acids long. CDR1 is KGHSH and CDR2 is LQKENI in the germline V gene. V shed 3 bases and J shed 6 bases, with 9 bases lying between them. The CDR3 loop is CASSPSELEQYF. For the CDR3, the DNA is TGTGCCAGCTCACCTTCAGAACTCGAGCAGTACTTC.

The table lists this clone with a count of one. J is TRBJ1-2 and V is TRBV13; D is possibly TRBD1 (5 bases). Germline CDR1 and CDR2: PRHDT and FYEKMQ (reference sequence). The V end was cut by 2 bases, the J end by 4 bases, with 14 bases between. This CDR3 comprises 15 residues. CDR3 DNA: TGTGCCAGCAGCTTACAGGGTTACGATAGCTATGGCTACACCTTC. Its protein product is CASSLQGYDSYGYTF.